A single TCR beta chain is shown here with its context. The method was immunoSEQ multiplex PCR; TCRdb's version includes in-frame clones alone and lacks a portion of them. Among some 140,000 clones listed, around nine tenths were seen once. With V trimmed by 4 bases and J by 13 bases, 4 bases remained unmatched. The germline V gene encodes CDR1 SGHRS and CDR2 YFSETQ. The CDR3 is made up of 11 amino acids. The sample comes from a study of T cell responses to AZD1222 COVID-19 vaccine. The source material was peripheral blood, sampled on day 0 of AZD1222 vaccination. The receptor comes from an adult in good health. The chain couples TRBV5-1 to TRBJ2-1, with TRBD2 identical over 8 bases. The DNA for the CDR3 is TGCGCCAGCAGCATTAGCGGGGAACAGTTCTTC. Protein product: CASSISGEQFF.